A selection of T cell receptor beta chains follows, all from one sample in a study of T cells in localized non-small cell lung cancer. The method was immunoSEQ multiplex PCR; TCRdb's version includes in-frame clones alone and lacks a portion of them. Of 20,000 or so clones listed, approximately 90% are singletons. Source: peripheral blood, taken before any cancer treatment. The origin of the receptors is a woman aged 35 to 70 with stage I lung adenocarcinoma. Each CDR3 is given with its conserved first and last residue.

CDR3 protein,V gene
CASSQGTGYGTQYF,TRBV14
CATSREQGYNEQFF,TRBV15
CSVGITYEQYF,TRBV29-1
CASSFPGRAREGYTF,TRBV28
CASSLARADTQYF,TRBV5-1
CATGDPYEQYF,TRBV7-9
CASSQQGAIEAFF,TRBV6-6
CASSHTSGSGTDTQYF,TRBV4-3
CASSYSDRNSPLHF,TRBV6-6
CASSATDRNTGELFF,TRBV9
CASSQDTDWTSGSTDTQYF,TRBV4-3